This TCR beta chain was recorded in a study of T cell changes during pregnancy in multiple sclerosis. The assay was immunoSEQ multiplex PCR, and TCRdb's table has in-frame clones only and misses some. The data show 30,000 or so clones, roughly nine tenths seen once. This clone came up once. Germline loops: CDR1 MNHEY, CDR2 SVGAGI. Trimming took 7 bases from V and 6 from J; bases not matched to a gene: 12. CDR3 size: 15 residues. V and J are TRBV6-5 and TRBJ2-3, with TRBD2 identical over 8 bases. This TCR was recovered from a female donor in good health, enrolled as a control in a pregnancy study. The specimen was CD8+ T cells from peripheral blood mononuclear cells, collected in the second trimester of pregnancy. Here the CDR3 reads CASTFGRGAVDTQYF. DNA for the CDR3: TGTGCCAGCACCTTCGGGCGGGGGGCCGTGGATACGCAGTATTTT.